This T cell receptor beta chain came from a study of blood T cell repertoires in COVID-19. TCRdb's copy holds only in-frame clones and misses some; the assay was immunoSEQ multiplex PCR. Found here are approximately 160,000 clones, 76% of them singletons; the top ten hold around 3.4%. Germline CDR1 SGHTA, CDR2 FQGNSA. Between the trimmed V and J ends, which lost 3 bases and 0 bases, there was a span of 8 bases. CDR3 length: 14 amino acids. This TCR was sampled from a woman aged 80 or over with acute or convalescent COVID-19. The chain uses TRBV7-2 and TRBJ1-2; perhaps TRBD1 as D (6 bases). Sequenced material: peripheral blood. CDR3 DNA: TGTGCCAGCAGCTTGGACAGATCTAACTATGGCTACACCTTC. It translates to CASSLDRSNYGYTF.